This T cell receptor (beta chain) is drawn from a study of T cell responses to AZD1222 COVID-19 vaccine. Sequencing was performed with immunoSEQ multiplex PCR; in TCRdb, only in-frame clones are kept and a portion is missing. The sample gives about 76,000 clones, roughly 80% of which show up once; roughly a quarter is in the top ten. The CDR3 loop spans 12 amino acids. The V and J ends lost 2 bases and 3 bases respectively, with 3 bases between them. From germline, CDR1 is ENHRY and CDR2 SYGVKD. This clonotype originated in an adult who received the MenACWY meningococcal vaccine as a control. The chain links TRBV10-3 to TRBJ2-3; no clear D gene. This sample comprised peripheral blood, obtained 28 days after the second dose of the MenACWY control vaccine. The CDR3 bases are TGTGCCATCAGTGAGGGTACAGATACGCAGTATTTT. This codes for CAISEGTDTQYF.